What follows describes a single T cell receptor beta chain. Under the authors' procedure: For nucleated cells, counts were estimated from reference gene primer amplification. TCRdb's table, derived via immunoSEQ multiplex PCR, lists solely in-frame clones and lacks some. That table supplies the V and J calls and clone size; D and trimming were determined from the DNA. The sample lists about 80,000 clones; about four fifths were seen once. This specimen comes from a study of blood T cell repertoires in COVID-19. Across the whole study: PBMCs, B-cell-depleted T cells, or T cells were the source of the cDNA or gDNA that made up the material.

The V and J ends lost 4 bases and 11 bases respectively, with 12 bases between them. This CDR3 spans 13 amino acids. Germline lookup yields CDR1 LGHDT and CDR2 YNNKEL (reference sequence). This receptor was identified in a woman in her seventies with acute or convalescent COVID-19. Specimen: peripheral blood. The V call is TRBV3-1 (or the pseudogene TRBV3-2), the J call TRBJ1-6; no definite D call. In nucleotides, the CDR3 is TGTGCCAGCAGCCCTCAGGATTCGGCACCCCTCCACTTT. It codes for CASSPQDSAPLHF.